The 12 T cell receptor beta chains presented below share a single source sample, sequenced in a study of blood T cells in healthy people across ages. Using a J-beta primer mix together with a sample-barcoded 5' primer, a second PCR was run for roughly 7 to 11 cycles. TCRdb called the 5' RACE reads again in MiXCR, with one record for every CDR3 protein. Here the sample spans about a million distinct CDR3 sequences, roughly 47% being singletons. The sequencing sample was made of blood. The receptors derive from a woman aged 55-70 years in good health.

For the CDR3, the DNA is TGCGCCAGCAGCCAAATAATCACCGGGGAGCTGTTTTTT. Translated: CASSQIITGELFF. This chain links TRBV4-3 with TRBJ2-2; D remains ambiguous. The CDR3 consists of 13 residues. Looked up from germline, CDR1 is LGHNA and CDR2 is YSLEER. The V and J ends lost 2 bases and 4 bases respectively, with 5 bases between them.

In its sample, this clonotype was seen a few times. CDR3 nucleotides: TGTGCCAGCAGCCGCGGTAGTTGGACAGATACGCAGTATTTT. Translated, it gives CASSRGSWTDTQYF. The genes are TRBV3-1 and TRBJ2-3; D remains unclear. The germline CDR1 and CDR2 sequences are LGHDT and YNNKEL (reference sequence). V lost 4 bases and J 3 bases, leaving 11 bases between the germline ends. This CDR3 has 14 amino acids.

The chain joins TRBV2 to TRBJ2-1, with 7 bases lining up with TRBD1. CDR3 length: 13 amino acids. V gave up 7 bases and J gave up 7 bases; unmatched junction bases: 7. Germline V gene data show CDR1 as SNHLY and CDR2 as FYNNEI. CDR3: CASKHRGGNEQFF. CDR3 DNA: TGTGCCAGCAAACACAGGGGTGGAAATGAGCAGTTCTTC.

This clonotype appeared a few times. The chain is built from TRBV6-1 and TRBJ2-3; D unclear. This CDR3 is 16 amino acids long. Trimming left V 1 base short and J 7 bases short, with 18 bases between. Germline CDR1 and CDR2: MNHNS and SASEGT. The CDR3 spells CASSEDPANLPNTQYF. CDR3 nucleotide sequence: TGTGCCAGCAGTGAAGACCCAGCGAACCTACCTAATACGCAGTATTTT.

This clonotype was seen a few times. J is TRBJ2-3 and V is TRBV7-2; tentatively, D is TRBD1 (6 bases). The CDR3 consists of 14 residues. V lost 2 bases and J 4 bases, leaving 10 bases between the germline ends. The germline V gene has CDR1 SGHTA and CDR2 FQGNSA. The CDR3 sequence is CASSLSRGADTQYF. The CDR3 DNA is TGTGCCAGCAGCTTAAGCAGGGGTGCAGATACGCAGTATTTT. The full variable domain, rest sourced from reference TRBV7-2 and TRBJ2-3, is GAGVSQSPSNKVTEKGKDVELRCDPISGHTALYWYRQSLGQGLEFLIYFQGNSAPDKSGLPSDRFSAERTGGSVSTLTIQRTQQEDSAVYLCASSLSRGADTQYFGPGTRLTVL.

This clonotype has only a few counts. The CDR3 DNA sequence: TGCAGCGGGGTAGACGGGCCGGGGTGGACCCAGTACTTC. Translated, it gives CSGVDGPGWTQYF. The rearrangement joins TRBV29-1 to TRBJ2-5; D perhaps matches TRBD2 (5 bases). The ends were cut back, 7 bases at V and 7 bases at J, with 19 bases in the middle. The germline CDR1 and CDR2 sequences are SQVTM and ANQGSEA. The length of the CDR3 is 13 residues. Looking up the rest from reference TRBV29-1 and TRBJ2-5 gives the full variable domain: SAVISQKPSRDICQRGTSLTIQCQVDSQVTMMFWYRQQPGQSLTLIATANQGSEATYESGFVIDKFPISRPNLTFSTLTVSNMSPEDSSIYLCSGVDGPGWTQYFGPGTRLLVL.

V is TRBV28 and J is TRBJ2-4; D remains unclear. Trimming removed 2 bases from V and 4 bases from J, with 12 bases in between. Germline V gene sequence: CDR1 MDHEN, CDR2 SYDVKM. The CDR3 spans 15 residues. CDR3 in DNA: TGTGCCAGCAGTTTAGCCCCTGCCCGAAAAAACATTCAGTACTTC. This gives the protein CASSLAPARKNIQYF. The entire variable domain, with the rest obtained from reference TRBV28 and TRBJ2-4, is as follows: DVKVTQSSRYLVKRTGEKVFLECVQDMDHENMFWYRQDPGLGLRLIYFSYDVKMKEKGDIPEGYSVSREKKERFSLILESASTNQTSMYLCASSLAPARKNIQYFGAGTRLSVL.

This clonotype was picked up a small number of times. This chain joins TRBV14 and TRBJ2-5, with 14 bases lining up with TRBD2. This CDR3 comprises 14 residues. Germline V gives CDR1 SGHDN, CDR2 FVKESK. After removal of 4 bases from V and 5 bases from J, the junction contained 0 bases not matched to a gene. The chain's CDR3 is CASSRTSGRETQYF. Here the CDR3 DNA reads TGTGCCAGCAGCCGGACTAGCGGGAGGGAGACCCAGTACTTC.

This clonotype occurred a few times. The chain is built from TRBV28 and TRBJ1-2; the D gene is possibly TRBD1 (5 bases). Germline assignment: CDR1 MDHEN and CDR2 SYDVKM. The CDR3 contains 12 residues. V lost 6 bases and J 10 bases, leaving 15 bases between the germline ends. CDR3 residues: CASRRGRRDYTF. CDR3 bases: TGTGCCAGCAGGAGGGGAAGGCGAGACTACACCTTC.

This sequence joins TRBV5-6 and TRBJ1-2; the D is unclear. The germline V and J ends were trimmed by 0 bases and 0 bases, with 9 bases remaining between them. This CDR3 region has 15 residues. Germline CDR1 and CDR2: SGHDT and YYEEEE. CDR3 region: CASSLGARANYGYTF. For the CDR3, the DNA is TGTGCCAGCAGCTTGGGGGCCAGAGCTAACTATGGCTACACCTTC.

The sample holds a few counts of this clonotype. V usage is TRBV15 and J usage is TRBJ2-7, with 8 nucleotides matching TRBD1. The ends lost 5 bases at V and 3 bases at J; junction bases unmatched: 3. The CDR3 runs 13 residues. Germline loops: CDR1 LNHNV, CDR2 YYDKDF (reference sequence). Here the CDR3 reads CATSSDRVYEQYF. As DNA, the CDR3 is TGTGCCACCAGCTCGGACAGGGTCTACGAGCAGTACTTC.

There are a few counts of this clonotype. The rearrangement joins TRBV29-1 to TRBJ1-1, with D perhaps matching TRBD1 (5 bases). The V and J ends lost 7 bases and 3 bases respectively, with 12 bases between them. Germline CDR1 is SQVTM and CDR2 is ANQGSEA. This CDR3 is 12 amino acids long. The CDR3 DNA sequence: TGCAGCGCCCAGGGATCGGACACTGAAGCTTTCTTT. Translation: CSAQGSDTEAFF.